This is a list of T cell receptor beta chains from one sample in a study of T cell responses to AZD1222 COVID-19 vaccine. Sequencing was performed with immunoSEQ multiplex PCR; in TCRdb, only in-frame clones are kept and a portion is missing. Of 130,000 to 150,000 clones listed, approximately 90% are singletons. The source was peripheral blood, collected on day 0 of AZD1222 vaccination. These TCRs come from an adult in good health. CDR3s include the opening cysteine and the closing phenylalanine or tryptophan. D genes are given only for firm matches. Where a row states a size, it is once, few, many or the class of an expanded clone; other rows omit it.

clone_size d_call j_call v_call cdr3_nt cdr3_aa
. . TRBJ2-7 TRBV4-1 TGCGCCAGCAGCCCTAAGCCACTCGGGTCCTACGAGCAGTACTTC CASSPKPLGSYEQYF
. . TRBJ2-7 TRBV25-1 TGTGCCAGCAGTGGGACCGATTCCTACGAGCAGTACTTC CASSGTDSYEQYF
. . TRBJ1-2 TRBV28 TGTGCCAGCAGTTCGCCTCCTTCGACGATAATTTATGGCTACACCTTC CASSSPPSTIIYGYTF
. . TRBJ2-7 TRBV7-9 TGTGCCAGCATGGGTGGGAGCTACGAGCAGTACTTC CASMGGSYEQYF
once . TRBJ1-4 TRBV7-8 TGTGCCAGCAGCTCGCGCGGGGGGCGGGAAAAACTGTTTTTT CASSSRGGREKLFF
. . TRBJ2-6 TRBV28 TGTGCCAGCAGAGGGGTGGGGGCCAACGTCCTGACTTTC CASRGVGANVLTF
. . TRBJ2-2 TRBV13 TGTGCCAGCCGTAACACCGGGGAGCTGTTTTTT CASRNTGELFF
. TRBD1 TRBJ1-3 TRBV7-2 TGTGCCAGCAGCCCAACGACAGGGCCCGGAAACACCATATATTTT CASSPTTGPGNTIYF
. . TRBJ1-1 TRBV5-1 TGCGCCAGCAGCTTCGCGGGTCGGGACACTGAAGCTTTCTTT CASSFAGRDTEAFF
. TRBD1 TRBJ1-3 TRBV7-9 TGTGCCAGCAGTCGACAGGGGTTAAGCTCTGGAAACACCATATATTTT CASSRQGLSSGNTIYF
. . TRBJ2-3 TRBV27 TGTGCCAGCAGTTTACAACTAGCTGGGGTCGCGCGTCATTTT CASSLQLAGVARHF
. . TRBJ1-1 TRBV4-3 TGCGCCAGCAGTCGTCGGCGAAACACTGAAGCTTTCTTT CASSRRRNTEAFF
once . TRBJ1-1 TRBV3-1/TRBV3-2 TGTGCCAGCAGCCAAAAGGGGGGAAACCCTGAAGCTTTCTTT CASSQKGGNPEAFF
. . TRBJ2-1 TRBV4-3 TGCGCCAGCAGCCAAGAAGGGGCAAGCGATGAGCAGTTCTTC CASSQEGASDEQFF
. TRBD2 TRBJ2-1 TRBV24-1 TGTGCCACCAGTGGGAGGCTAGCGGGACGGAGCTCCTACAATGAGCAGTTCTTC CATSGRLAGRSSYNEQFF